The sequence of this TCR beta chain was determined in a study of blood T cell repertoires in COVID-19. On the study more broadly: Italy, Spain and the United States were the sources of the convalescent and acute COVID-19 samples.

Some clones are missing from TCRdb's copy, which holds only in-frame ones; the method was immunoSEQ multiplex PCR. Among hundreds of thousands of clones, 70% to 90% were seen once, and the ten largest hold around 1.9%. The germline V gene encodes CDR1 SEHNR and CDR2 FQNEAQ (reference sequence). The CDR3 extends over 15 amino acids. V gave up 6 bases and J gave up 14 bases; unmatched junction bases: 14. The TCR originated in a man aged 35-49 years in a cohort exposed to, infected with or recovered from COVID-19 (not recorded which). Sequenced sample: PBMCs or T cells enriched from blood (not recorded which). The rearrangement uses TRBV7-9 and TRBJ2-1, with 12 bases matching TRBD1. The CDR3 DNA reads TGTGCCAGCAGACACACGAGTTCCGGGACAGGGGGCAAGTTCTTC. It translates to CASRHTSSGTGGKFF.